This T cell receptor (beta chain) was captured by sequencing in a study of T cell repertoires in aging, cancer and after chemotherapy. For the study at large: Patients with glioblastoma brain tumors were sampled before and after temozolomide-based therapy.

Remarks on this clonotype: The antigen is unknown.

A mixed TRB-A/B primer pool amplified rearranged TRB by multiplex touch-down PCR. TCRdb used MiXCR to reprocess the multiplex PCR reads, holding one entry per CDR3 protein. Found here are over 15,000 distinct CDR3 sequences, approximately 35% of them singletons; the top ten hold 15% to 20%. The template was genomic DNA from peripheral blood, not RNA. Whole-study findings and limits: Rebound thymic output was suggested by rising median generation probability during chemotherapy in each cancer cohort. Compared with age-matched healthy donors, untreated hematological or solid cancer patients showed higher blood TCR clonality. The repertoire data cannot show anything about immunological memory following chemotherapy.

The CDR3 covers 15 residues. Between the trimmed V and J ends, which lost 2 bases and 0 bases, there was a span of 10 bases. Germline CDR1 reads MNHNS; CDR2 reads SASEGT. The specimen was blood. The chain employs TRBV6-1 and TRBJ1-1; D not certain. The receptor comes from a human donor with a solid tumor. The CDR3 region has the DNA TGTGCCAGCAGTGAATTGAGTGTTATGAACACTGAAGCTTTCTTT. It yields the protein CASSELSVMNTEAFF.